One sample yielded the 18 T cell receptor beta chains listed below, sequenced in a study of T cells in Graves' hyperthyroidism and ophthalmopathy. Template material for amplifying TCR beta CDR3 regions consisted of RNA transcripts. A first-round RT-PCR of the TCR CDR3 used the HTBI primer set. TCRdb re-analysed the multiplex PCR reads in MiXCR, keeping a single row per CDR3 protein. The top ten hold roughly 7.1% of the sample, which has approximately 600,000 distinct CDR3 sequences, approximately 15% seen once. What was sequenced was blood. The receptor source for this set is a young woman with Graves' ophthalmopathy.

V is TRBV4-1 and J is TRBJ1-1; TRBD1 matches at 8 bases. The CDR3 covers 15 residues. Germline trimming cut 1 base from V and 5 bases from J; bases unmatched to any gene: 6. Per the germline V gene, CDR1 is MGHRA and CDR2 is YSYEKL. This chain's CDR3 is CASSQGTGLTTEAFF. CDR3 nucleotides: TGCGCCAGCAGCCAAGGGACAGGGTTAACAACTGAAGCTTTCTTT.

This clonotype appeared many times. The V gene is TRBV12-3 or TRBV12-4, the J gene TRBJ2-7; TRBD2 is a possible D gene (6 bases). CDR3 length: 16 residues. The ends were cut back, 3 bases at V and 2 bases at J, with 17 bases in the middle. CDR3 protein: CASSLYGGTSPYEQYF. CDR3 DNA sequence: TGTGCCAGCAGTTTGTACGGCGGGACCTCCCCCTACGAGCAGTACTTC.

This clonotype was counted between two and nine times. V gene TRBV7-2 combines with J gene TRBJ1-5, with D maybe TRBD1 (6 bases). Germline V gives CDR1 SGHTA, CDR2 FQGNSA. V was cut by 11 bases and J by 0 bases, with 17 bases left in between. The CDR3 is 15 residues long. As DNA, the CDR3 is TGTGCCGGAAATGCAGGGGACTATAGCAATCAGCCCCAGCATTTT. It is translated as CAGNAGDYSNQPQHF.

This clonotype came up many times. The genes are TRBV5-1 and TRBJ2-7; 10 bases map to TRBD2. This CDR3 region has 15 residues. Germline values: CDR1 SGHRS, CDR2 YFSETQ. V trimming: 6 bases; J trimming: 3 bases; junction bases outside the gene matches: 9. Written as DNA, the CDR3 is TGCGCCAGCACCTTCGGGCTAGCGGGAGTCTACGAGCAGTACTTC. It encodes CASTFGLAGVYEQYF.

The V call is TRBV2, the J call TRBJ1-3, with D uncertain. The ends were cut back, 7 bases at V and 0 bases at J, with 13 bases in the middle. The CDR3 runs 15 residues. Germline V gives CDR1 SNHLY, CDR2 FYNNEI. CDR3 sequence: CASIGTSNSGNTIYF. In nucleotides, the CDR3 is TGTGCCAGCATAGGAACGTCAAACTCTGGAAACACCATATATTTT. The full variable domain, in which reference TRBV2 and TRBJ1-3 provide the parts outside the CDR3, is EPEVTQTPSHQVTQMGQEVILRCVPISNHLYFYWYRQILGQKVEFLVSFYNNEISEKSEIFDDQFSVERPDGSNFTLKIRSTKLEDSAMYFCASIGTSNSGNTIYFGEGSWLTVV.

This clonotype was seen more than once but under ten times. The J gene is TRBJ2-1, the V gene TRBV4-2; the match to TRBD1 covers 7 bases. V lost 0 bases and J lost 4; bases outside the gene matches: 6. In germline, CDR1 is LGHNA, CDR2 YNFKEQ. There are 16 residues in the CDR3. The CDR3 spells CASSQEEQGKYNEQFF. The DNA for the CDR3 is TGTGCCAGCAGCCAAGAGGAACAGGGGAAGTACAATGAGCAGTTCTTC.

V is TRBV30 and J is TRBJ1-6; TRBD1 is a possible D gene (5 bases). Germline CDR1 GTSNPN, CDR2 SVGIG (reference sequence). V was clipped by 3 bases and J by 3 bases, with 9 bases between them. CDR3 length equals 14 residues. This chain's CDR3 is CAWRTRDYNSPLHF. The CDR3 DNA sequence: TGTGCCTGGAGGACCAGGGACTATAATTCACCCCTCCACTTT.

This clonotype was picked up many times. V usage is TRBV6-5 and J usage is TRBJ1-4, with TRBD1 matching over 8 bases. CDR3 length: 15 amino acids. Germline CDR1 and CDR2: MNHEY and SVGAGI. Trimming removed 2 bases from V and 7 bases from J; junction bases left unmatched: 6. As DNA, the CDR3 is TGTGCCAGCAGTTACATCCCAGGGGGCGGTGAAAAACTGTTTTTT. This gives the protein CASSYIPGGGEKLFF.

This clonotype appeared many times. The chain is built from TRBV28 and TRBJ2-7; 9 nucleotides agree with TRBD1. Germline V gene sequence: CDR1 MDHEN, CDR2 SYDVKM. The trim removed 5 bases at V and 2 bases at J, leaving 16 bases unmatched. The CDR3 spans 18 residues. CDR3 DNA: TGTGCCAGCAGTCTTTACCTTACACCGGGACAGGGCGCCTACGAGCAGTACTTC. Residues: CASSLYLTPGQGAYEQYF.

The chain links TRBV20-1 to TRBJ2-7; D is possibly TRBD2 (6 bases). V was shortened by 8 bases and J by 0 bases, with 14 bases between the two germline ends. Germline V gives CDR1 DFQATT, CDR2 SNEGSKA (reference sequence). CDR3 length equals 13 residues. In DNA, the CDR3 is TGCAGTCCAACCGGGACTCTCTCCTACGAGCAGTACTTC. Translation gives CSPTGTLSYEQYF.

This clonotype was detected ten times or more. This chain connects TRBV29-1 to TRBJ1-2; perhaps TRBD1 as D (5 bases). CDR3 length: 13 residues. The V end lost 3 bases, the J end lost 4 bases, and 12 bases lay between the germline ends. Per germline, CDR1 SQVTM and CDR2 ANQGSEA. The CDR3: CSVESGGVYGYTF. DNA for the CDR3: TGCAGCGTTGAGAGCGGAGGGGTCTATGGCTACACCTTC.

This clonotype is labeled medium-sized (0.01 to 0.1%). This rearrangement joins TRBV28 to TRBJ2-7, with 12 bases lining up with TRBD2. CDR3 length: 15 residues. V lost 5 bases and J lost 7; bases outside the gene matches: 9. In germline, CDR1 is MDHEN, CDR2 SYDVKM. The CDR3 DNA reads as TGTGCCAGCAGTCCTTGGACTAGCGGGGCCACGGAGCAGTACTTC. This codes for CASSPWTSGATEQYF.

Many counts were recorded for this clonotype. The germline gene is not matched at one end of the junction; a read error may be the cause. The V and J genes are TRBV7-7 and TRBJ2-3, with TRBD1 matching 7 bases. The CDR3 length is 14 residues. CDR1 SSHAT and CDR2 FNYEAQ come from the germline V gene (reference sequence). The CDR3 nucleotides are TGTGCTAGCAGCTTAAACAGGGGTAGCGATACGCAGTATTTT. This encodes CASSLNRGSDTQYF. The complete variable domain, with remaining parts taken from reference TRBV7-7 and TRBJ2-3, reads GAGVSQSPRYKVTKRGQDVTLRCDPISSHATLYWYQQALGQGPEFLTYFNYEAQPDKSGLPSDRFSAERPEGSISTLTIQRTEQRDSAMYRCASSLNRGSDTQYFGPGTRLTVL.

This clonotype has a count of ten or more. CDR3 sequence (DNA): TGTGCCAGCATCCAGACCGGGGTGGTTGGCACAGATACGCAGTATTTT. Translated: CASIQTGVVGTDTQYF. V is TRBV2 and J is TRBJ2-3; D is possibly TRBD2 (5 bases). CDR1 is SNHLY, CDR2 FYNNEI, per germline. Trimming pared 7 bases from V and 1 base from J, leaving 18 bases between. The CDR3 extends over 16 amino acids.

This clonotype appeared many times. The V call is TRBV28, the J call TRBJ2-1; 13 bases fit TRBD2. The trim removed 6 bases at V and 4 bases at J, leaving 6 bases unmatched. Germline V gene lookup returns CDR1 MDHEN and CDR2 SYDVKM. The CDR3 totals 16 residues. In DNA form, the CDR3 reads TGTGCCAGCAGCCCGTGGACTAGCGGGAGATACAATGAGCAGTTCTTC. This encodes CASSPWTSGRYNEQFF. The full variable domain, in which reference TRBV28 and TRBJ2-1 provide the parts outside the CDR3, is DVKVTQSSRYLVKRTGEKVFLECVQDMDHENMFWYRQDPGLGLRLIYFSYDVKMKEKGDIPEGYSVSREKKERFSLILESASTNQTSMYLCASSPWTSGRYNEQFFGPGTRLTVL.

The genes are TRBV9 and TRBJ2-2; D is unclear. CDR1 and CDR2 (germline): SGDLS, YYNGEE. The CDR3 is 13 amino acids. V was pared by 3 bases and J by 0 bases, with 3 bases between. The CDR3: CASSGANTGELFF. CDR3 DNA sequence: TGTGCCAGCAGCGGCGCGAACACCGGGGAGCTGTTTTTT.

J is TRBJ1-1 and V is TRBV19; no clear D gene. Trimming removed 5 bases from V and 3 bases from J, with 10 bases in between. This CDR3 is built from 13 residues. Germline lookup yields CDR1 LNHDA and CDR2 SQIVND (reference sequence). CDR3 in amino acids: CASSSQTDTEAFF. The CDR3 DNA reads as TGTGCCAGTAGTTCGCAGACGGACACTGAAGCTTTCTTT.

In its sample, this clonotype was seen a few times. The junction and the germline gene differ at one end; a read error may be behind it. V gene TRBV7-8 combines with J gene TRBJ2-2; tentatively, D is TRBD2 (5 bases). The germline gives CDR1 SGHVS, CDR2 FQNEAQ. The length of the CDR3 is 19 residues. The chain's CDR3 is CASSLGVRARARNTGELLF. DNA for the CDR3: TGTGCCAGCAGCTTAGGCGTTCGGGCCCGCGCCCGGAACACCGGGGAGCTGCTTTTT. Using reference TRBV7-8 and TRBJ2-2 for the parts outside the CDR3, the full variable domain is GAGVSQSPRYKVAKRGQDVALRCDPISGHVSLFWYQQALGQGPEFLTYFQNEAQLDKSGLPSDRFFAERPEGSVSTLKIQRTQQEDSAVYLCASSLGVRARARNTGELLFGEGSRLTVL.